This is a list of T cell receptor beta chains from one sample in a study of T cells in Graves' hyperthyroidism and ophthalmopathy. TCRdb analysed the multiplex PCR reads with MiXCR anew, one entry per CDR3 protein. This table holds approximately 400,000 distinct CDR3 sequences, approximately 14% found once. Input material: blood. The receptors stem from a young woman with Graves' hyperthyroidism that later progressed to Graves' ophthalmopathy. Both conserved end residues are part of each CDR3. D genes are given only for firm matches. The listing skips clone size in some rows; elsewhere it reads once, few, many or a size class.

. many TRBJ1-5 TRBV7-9 CASSLTANQPQHF TGTGCCAGCAGCCTGACCGCAAATCAGCCCCAGCATTTT
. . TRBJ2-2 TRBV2 CASRPMGGGELVF TGTGCCAGCAGGCCCATGGGCGGCGGGGAGCTGGTTTTT
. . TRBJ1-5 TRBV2 CASSASGRTQPRHF TGTGCCAGCAGCGCATCTGGGAGGACTCAGCCCCGGCATTTT
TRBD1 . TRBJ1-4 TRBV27 CASSFGQVNEKLFF TGTGCCAGCAGTTTTGGACAGGTTAATGAAAAACTGTTTTTT
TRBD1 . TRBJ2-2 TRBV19 CASTQGGQGIHGELFF TGTGCCAGTACCCAAGGGGGACAGGGGATTCACGGGGAGCTGTTTTTT
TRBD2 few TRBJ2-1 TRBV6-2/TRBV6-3 CASSYSILAGTPYNEQFF TGTGCCAGCAGTTACTCGATACTAGCGGGAACCCCCTACAATGAGCAGTTCTTC
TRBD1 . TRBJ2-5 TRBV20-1 CSAKDRVGIETQYF TGCAGTGCGAAAGACAGGGTAGGCATTGAGACCCAGTACTTC
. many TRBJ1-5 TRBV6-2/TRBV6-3 CASSYSGYNQPQHF TGTGCCAGCAGTTACTCGGGGTACAATCAGCCCCAGCATTTT
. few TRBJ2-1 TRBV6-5 CASSYGVGGRNEQFF TGTGCCAGCAGTTACGGGGTGGGGGGAAGGAATGAGCAGTTCTTC
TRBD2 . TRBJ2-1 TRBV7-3 CASRTSAGGIAGEQFF TGTGCCAGCAGAACCAGTGCGGGAGGAATTGCGGGTGAGCAGTTCTTC
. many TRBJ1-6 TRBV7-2 CASSITGQASYNSPLHF TGTGCCAGCAGCATAACAGGTCAAGCCTCCTATAATTCACCCCTCCACTTT
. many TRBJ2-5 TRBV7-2 CASSLGLHWGETQYF TGTGCCAGCAGCCTAGGACTTCACTGGGGGGAGACCCAGTACTTC
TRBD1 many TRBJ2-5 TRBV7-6 CASSLGLGQGASETQYF TGTGCCAGCAGCTTAGGCTTGGGACAGGGGGCCAGTGAGACCCAGTACTTC
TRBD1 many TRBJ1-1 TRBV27 CASSQDRGAEAFF TGTGCCAGCAGTCAAGACAGGGGCGCTGAAGCTTTCTTT
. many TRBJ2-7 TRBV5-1 CASSLGAGSAYEQYF TGCGCCAGCAGCTTGGGGGCAGGGAGCGCCTACGAGCAGTACTTC
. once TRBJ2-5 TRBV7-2 CASSLVEMGLEAQYF TGTGCCAGCAGCTTAGTTGAAATGGGGCTGGAGGCCCAGTACTTT
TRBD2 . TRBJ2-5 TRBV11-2 CASSSGTSGVLYF TGTGCCAGCAGCTCAGGGACTAGCGGGGTTTTGTACTTC
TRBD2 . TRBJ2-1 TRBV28 CASMSGRFGEQFF TGTGCCAGCATGAGCGGGAGATTCGGTGAGCAGTTCTTC
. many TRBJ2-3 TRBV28 CASHNSDTDTQYF TGTGCCAGCCATAACAGTGACACAGATACGCAGTATTTT
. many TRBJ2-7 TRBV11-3 CASSLEHGSVQYF TGTGCCAGCAGCTTAGAGCACGGATCGGTGCAGTACTTC
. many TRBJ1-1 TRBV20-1 CSARGTPNTEAFF TGCAGTGCTAGAGGGACACCGAACACTGAAGCTTTCTTT
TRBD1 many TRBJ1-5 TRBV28 CASSFVGQGASQPQHF TGTGCCAGCAGTTTTGTCGGACAGGGGGCGAGTCAGCCCCAGCATTTT
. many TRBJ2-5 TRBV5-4 CASSLSRIDEGETQYF TGTGCCAGCAGCTTGAGTCGGATCGATGAGGGGGAGACCCAGTACTTC
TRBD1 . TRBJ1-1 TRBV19 CASSIGTGSLEAFF TGTGCCAGTAGTATCGGGACAGGGAGCTTAGAAGCTTTCTTT
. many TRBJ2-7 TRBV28 CASSFRRDTYEQYF TGTGCCAGCAGTTTCCGGCGGGATACGTACGAGCAGTACTTC
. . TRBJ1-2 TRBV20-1 CSAGTDYGYTF TGCAGTGCTGGGACCGACTATGGCTACACCTTC
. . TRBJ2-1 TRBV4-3 CASSQVGGDYNEQLF TGCGCCAGCAGCCAAGTTGGGGGCGACTACAATGAGCAGCTCTTC
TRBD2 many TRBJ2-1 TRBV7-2 CASNPGGTSVYNEQFF TGTGCCAGCAACCCTGGGGGGACTAGCGTGTACAATGAGCAGTTCTTC
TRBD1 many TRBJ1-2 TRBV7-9 CASSLERGHYGYTF TGTGCCAGCAGCTTAGAAAGGGGGCATTATGGCTACACCTTC
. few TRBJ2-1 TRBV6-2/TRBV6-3 CASTLGHHNEQFF TGTGCCAGCACGCTAGGACACCACAATGAGCAGTTCTTC
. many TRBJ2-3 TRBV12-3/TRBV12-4 CASSFSGGLTDTQYF TGTGCCAGCAGTTTTTCCGGGGGGCTCACAGATACGCAGTATTTT
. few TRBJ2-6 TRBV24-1 CATSDFSGANVLTF TGTGCCACCAGTGATTTCTCTGGGGCCAACGTCCTGACTTTC
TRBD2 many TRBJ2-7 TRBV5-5 CASSLAVRERYF TGTGCCAGCAGCTTGGCCGTGCGGGAGCGGTACTTC
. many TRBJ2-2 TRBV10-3 CAISEQLGSAGELFF TGTGCCATCAGTGAGCAGTTAGGGTCCGCCGGGGAGCTGTTTTTT
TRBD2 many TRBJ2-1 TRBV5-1 CASSFPSGSFNEQFF TGCGCCAGCAGCTTCCCTAGCGGGAGTTTCAATGAGCAGTTCTTC
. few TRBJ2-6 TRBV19 CASMKAAGANVLTF TGTGCCAGTATGAAGGCGGCTGGGGCCAACGTCCTGACTTTC
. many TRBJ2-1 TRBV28 CASSFTAPYNEQFF TGTGCCAGCAGTTTTACAGCTCCCTACAATGAGCAGTTCTTC
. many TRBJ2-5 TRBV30 CAWSEGFSETQYF TGTGCCTGGAGTGAGGGCTTTTCGGAGACCCAGTACTTC
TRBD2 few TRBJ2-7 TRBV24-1 CATRSPDSGKGISYEQYF TGTGCCACCAGATCTCCTGATAGCGGGAAAGGCATCAGCTACGAGCAGTACTTC
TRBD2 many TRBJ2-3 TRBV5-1 CASSHTWDSGSRTDTQYF TGCGCCAGCAGCCACACTTGGGATAGCGGGAGTCGGACAGATACGCAGTATTTT
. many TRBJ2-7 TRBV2 CASSEAAFEQYF TGTGCCAGCAGTGAAGCCGCGTTCGAGCAGTACTTC
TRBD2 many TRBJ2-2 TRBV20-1 CSATSGPNTGELFF TGCAGTGCCACTAGCGGCCCGAACACCGGGGAGCTGTTTTTT
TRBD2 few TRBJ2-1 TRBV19 CASSRLAGAHNEQFF TGTGCCAGTAGTCGACTAGCGGGAGCCCACAATGAGCAGTTCTTC
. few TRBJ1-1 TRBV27 CASSLSAGGGSEAFF TGTGCCAGCAGTTTATCGGCGGGGGGCGGATCTGAAGCTTTCTTT
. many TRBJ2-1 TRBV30 CAWSVRGTGPYNEQFF TGTGCCTGGAGTGTACGTGGGACGGGACCCTACAATGAGCAGTTCTTC
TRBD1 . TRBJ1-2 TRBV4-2 CASSQVGQGGNYGYTF TGTGCCAGCAGCCAAGTGGGACAGGGGGGCAACTATGGCTACACCTTC